These T cell receptor beta chains were read from a single sample in a study of blood T cell repertoires in COVID-19. Only in-frame clones appear in the TCRdb table, and some are missing; sequencing was by immunoSEQ multiplex PCR. The sample comprises over 120,000 clones, more than 80% of which are singletons, and around 4.5% rests with the top ten. Sequencing input: PBMCs or T cells enriched from blood (not recorded which). Every receptor here comes from a man aged 45-65 years who had recovered from COVID-19. Both conserved end residues are part of each CDR3. A D gene is named only where the DNA matches it firmly. The size entry is marked missing in some rows and otherwise reads once, few, many or a size class.

D gene	V gene	clone size	J gene	CDR3 DNA	CDR3 protein
TRBD1	TRBV28	once	TRBJ1-2	TGTGCCAGCAGTTTCCCAGGGGGCGGGGGAAGCTATGGCTACACCTTC	CASSFPGGGGSYGYTF
TRBD1	TRBV29-1	once	TRBJ2-5	TGCAGCGTTGAAGCCGGGACAGGGGACCCAGAGACCCAGTACTTC	CSVEAGTGDPETQYF
NA	TRBV5-6	once	TRBJ1-1	TGTGCCAGCAGCTTTTTGCCCAGGAACACTGAAGCTTTCTTT	CASSFLPRNTEAFF
NA	TRBV5-5	NA	TRBJ2-6	TGTGCCAGCAGCTTCGCGGCCTCTGGGGCCAACGTCCTGACTTTC	CASSFAASGANVLTF
TRBD2	TRBV19	NA	TRBJ2-5	TGTGCCAGTAGATCTAGCGGAGATGGTGAACAAGAGACCCAGTACTTC	CASRSSGDGEQETQYF
TRBD1	TRBV18	few	TRBJ1-5	TGTGCCAGCTCAGAGGGACAGACTAGCAATCAGCCCCAGCATTTT	CASSEGQTSNQPQHF
TRBD2	TRBV7-3	NA	TRBJ2-1	TGTGCCAGCAGCTTAGGAAGACTAGCGGGAGTGTACAATGAGCAGTTCTTC	CASSLGRLAGVYNEQFF
TRBD2	TRBV5-1	NA	TRBJ2-3	TGCGCCAGCAGCACAGTAGCGGGATCCACAGATACGCAGTATTTT	CASSTVAGSTDTQYF
TRBD2	TRBV5-1	NA	TRBJ2-5	TGCGCCAGCAGCTCACTAGCGGGAGGCCAAGAGACCCAGTACTTC	CASSSLAGGQETQYF
TRBD1	TRBV29-1	NA	TRBJ1-6	TGCAGCGTGAAAGACAGGGAAAATAATTCACCCCTCCACTTT	CSVKDRENNSPLHF
TRBD2	TRBV28	once	TRBJ2-7	TGTGCCAGCAGTTTATTTCCAGCGGGAGGCATCCTTACCTACGAGCAGTACTTC	CASSLFPAGGILTYEQYF
NA	TRBV5-1	NA	TRBJ1-2	TGCGCCAGCACCCGCATAGGGGGGGCTACTAACTATGGCTACACCTTC	CASTRIGGATNYGYTF
TRBD1	TRBV7-2	NA	TRBJ1-1	TGTGCCAGCAGCTTACTGACAGGGTCTGAAGCTTTCTTT	CASSLLTGSEAFF
TRBD1	TRBV18	NA	TRBJ2-3	TGTGCCAGCTCACCACGGACAGGGGGCGTTACAGATACGCAGTATTTT	CASSPRTGGVTDTQYF
NA	TRBV9	NA	TRBJ2-1	TGTGCCAGCAGCGTAGGGTCTTGGAGGAATGAGCAGTTCTTC	CASSVGSWRNEQFF
NA	TRBV6-5	NA	TRBJ1-2	TGTGCCAGCAGAACTAAGGGGGGGGACTATGGCTACACCTTC	CASRTKGGDYGYTF
NA	TRBV7-2	NA	TRBJ1-1	TGTGCCAGCAGCGTCACGGCCCAGGACAGCACTGAAGCTTTCTTT	CASSVTAQDSTEAFF
NA	TRBV7-9	NA	TRBJ2-5	TGTGCCAGCAGCTTAGTGGAGGGGCACGAGACCCAGTACTTC	CASSLVEGHETQYF
TRBD2	TRBV24-1	NA	TRBJ2-3	TGTGCCACCAGTGATTATAGCGGGGGAAGGACAGATACGCAGTATTTT	CATSDYSGGRTDTQYF
TRBD1	TRBV6-6	NA	TRBJ1-5	TGTGCCAGCAGTCCCCGTCAACTCCCAGGACAGGGGGCGAGGAGCAATCAGCCCCAGCATTTT	CASSPRQLPGQGARSNQPQHF
NA	TRBV7-2	few	TRBJ2-5	TGTGCCAGCAGCCCCAACGCCGGGACTTTCCAAGAGACCCAGTACTTC	CASSPNAGTFQETQYF
TRBD1	TRBV4-1	once	TRBJ1-2	TGCGCCAGCAGCAGGCTGACAGGGGATTCCTATGGCTACACCTTC	CASSRLTGDSYGYTF
NA	TRBV7-2	once	TRBJ2-5	TGTGCCAGCAGCTTAGTGGCAGAAGAGACCCAGTACTTC	CASSLVAEETQYF
TRBD1	TRBV29-1	NA	TRBJ2-2	TGCAGCGCCCCGGGACAGGGCTTCACCGGGGAGCTGTTTTTT	CSAPGQGFTGELFF
TRBD1	TRBV2	NA	TRBJ1-1	TGTGCCAGCAGTGGACGGACAGGGAGGAACACTGAAGCTTTCTTT	CASSGRTGRNTEAFF
TRBD1	TRBV5-4	once	TRBJ1-2	TGTGCCAGCAGCTTGGGGGCAGGGGGTACCTTCTATGGCTACACCTTC	CASSLGAGGTFYGYTF
NA	TRBV24-1	NA	TRBJ1-2	TGTGCCACCAGTGATAATGACGGGGCTAACTATGGCTACACCTTC	CATSDNDGANYGYTF
TRBD2	TRBV12-3/TRBV12-4	NA	TRBJ2-7	TGTGCCAGCAGTCCGACTAGCGGCTACGAGCAGTACTTC	CASSPTSGYEQYF
TRBD2	TRBV6-2/TRBV6-3	NA	TRBJ2-5	TGTGCCAGCAGTTGGAAGCGGGGGGGCGATTCAGGGGAGACCCAGTACTTC	CASSWKRGGDSGETQYF
NA	TRBV7-3	NA	TRBJ2-1	TGTGCCAGCAGCTCCCCGGGGTTCTACAATGAGCAGTTCTTC	CASSSPGFYNEQFF
TRBD1	TRBV27	NA	TRBJ2-3	TGTGCCAGCAGTTCCCCCCGTTCAGGGGGTTTCACAGATACGCAGTATTTT	CASSSPRSGGFTDTQYF
TRBD1	TRBV5-6	NA	TRBJ1-2	TGTGCCAGCAGCGGGGGGGACAGGATAAAACTTGGCTACACCTTC	CASSGGDRIKLGYTF
TRBD1	TRBV2	NA	TRBJ2-3	TGTGCCAGCAGCTCGGGGACAGCCACAGATACGCAGTATTTT	CASSSGTATDTQYF
TRBD1	TRBV12-3/TRBV12-4	NA	TRBJ1-2	TGTGCCAGCCTGGACAGGGTGGGCGGCTACACCTTC	CASLDRVGGYTF